This entry lists 26 T cell receptor beta chains sequenced from one sample in a study of T cell responses to AZD1222 COVID-19 vaccine. The table came from immunoSEQ multiplex PCR; TCRdb's copy has only in-frame clones and leaves some out. The profile shows about 130,000 clones, 90% to 95% of them singletons. The source was peripheral blood, collected on day 0 of AZD1222 vaccination. Receptors were obtained from an adult in good health.

V is TRBV5-1 and J is TRBJ1-2, with TRBD1 matching over 8 bases. Germline lookup yields CDR1 SGHRS and CDR2 YFSETQ. The V gene end was trimmed by 0 bases and the J gene end by 3 bases; junction bases not matched to a gene: 1. This CDR3 is built from 14 residues. CDR3 residues: CASSLETGDYGYTF. CDR3 bases: TGCGCCAGCAGCTTGGAGACAGGGGACTATGGCTACACCTTC.

The chain has TRBV4-1 and TRBJ1-5; possibly TRBD1 for D (6 bases). The V gene lost 0 bases and the J gene lost 7 bases, with 16 bases spanning the gap. The germline gives CDR1 MGHRA, CDR2 YSYEKL. CDR3 length: 16 residues. CDR3 DNA sequence: TGCGCCAGCAGCCAAGAAAGGGGGGCTTTGAACCAGCCCCAGCATTTT. It specifies CASSQERGALNQPQHF.

The chain carries TRBV9 and TRBJ2-5; D is ambiguous. This CDR3 spans 14 amino acids. From germline, CDR1 is SGDLS and CDR2 YYNGEE. Trimming shortened V by 0 bases and J by 5 bases, and 11 bases separated the two germline ends. CDR3 residues: CASSVGTRSETQYF. DNA for the CDR3: TGTGCCAGCAGCGTAGGGACCCGTTCGGAGACCCAGTACTTC.

The chain uses TRBV1 and TRBJ2-1; TRBD1 is the table's D call and was not checked against the DNA. TRBV1 is noted as a pseudogene. This CDR3 comprises 16 residues. CDR3 sequence reads: CTSSQDRRTPHNEQFF. CDR3 nucleotides: TGCACCAGCAGCCAAGATCGAAGGACACCGCACAATGAGCAGTTCTTC.

This chain connects TRBV28 to TRBJ2-7; unclear D gene. CDR1 is MDHEN and CDR2 is SYDVKM in the germline V gene. V lost 2 bases and J lost 6, with 14 bases in between. The CDR3 is 14 amino acids. The CDR3 DNA reads TGTGCCAGCAGTTTAGGTCCGCGTCGAGGCGAGCAGTACTTC. It yields the protein CASSLGPRRGEQYF.

This chain uses TRBV3-1 (or the pseudogene TRBV3-2) with TRBJ1-5; D is perhaps TRBD1 (5 bases). Trimming removed 0 bases at V and 5 bases at J, with 11 bases between. CDR3 length equals 15 residues. Per germline, CDR1 LGHDT and CDR2 YNNKEL (reference sequence). The CDR3 DNA reads TGTGCCAGCAGCCAAGATGGGCAGGGTTATCAGCCCCAGCATTTT. Residues: CASSQDGQGYQPQHF.

This clone was recorded once. The rearrangement joins TRBV7-2 to TRBJ1-1; D is possibly TRBD1 (5 bases). The length of the CDR3 is 16 residues. The V end was cut by 1 base, the J end by 5 bases, with 17 bases between. Germline CDR1 reads SGHTA; CDR2 reads FQGNSA. Here the CDR3 reads CASSLELGGAGTEAFF. The CDR3 DNA is TGTGCCAGCAGCTTAGAGTTGGGTGGGGCTGGGACTGAAGCTTTCTTT.

This sequence joins TRBV2 and TRBJ2-7; TRBD1 matches 7 bases. The CDR3 consists of 15 residues. The germline CDR1 and CDR2 sequences are SNHLY and FYNNEI. J was trimmed by 2 bases and V by 6 bases; bases with no gene match: 10. Here the CDR3 reads CASRITGTATYEQYF. The CDR3 DNA reads TGTGCCAGCAGAATAACCGGGACAGCTACCTACGAGCAGTACTTC.

A few counts support this clone. V usage is TRBV24-1 and J usage is TRBJ2-1; D may match TRBD1 or TRBD2 (5 bases each). The length of the CDR3 is 15 residues. Germline lookup yields CDR1 KGHDR and CDR2 SFDVKD. Trimming cost V 4 bases and J 0 bases, with 9 bases left between them. The chain's CDR3 is CATSEGTSSYNEQFF. The DNA for the CDR3 is TGTGCCACCAGTGAGGGGACGAGCTCCTACAATGAGCAGTTCTTC.

The chain employs TRBV4-3 and TRBJ2-2, with D possibly called TRBD1 or TRBD2 (5 bases each). Trimming took off 1 base at V and 6 bases at J, with 12 bases between the two ends. Germline V gene data show CDR1 as LGHNA and CDR2 as YSLEER. The length of the CDR3 is 15 residues. The DNA for the CDR3 is TGCGCCAGCAGCCAAGGAGGGGCCCGGGCCGGGGAGCTGTTTTTT. Protein: CASSQGGARAGELFF.

The V and J genes are TRBV6-6 and TRBJ2-2; 8 bases match TRBD1. There are 14 residues in the CDR3. CDR1 and CDR2 (germline): MNHNY, SVGAGI (reference sequence). J was trimmed by 3 bases and V by 6 bases; bases with no gene match: 3. The CDR3 here is CASRDRGYTGELFF. For the CDR3, the DNA is TGTGCCAGCAGAGACAGGGGATACACCGGGGAGCTGTTTTTT.

The chain recombines TRBV4-1 with TRBJ2-1; no clear D. V was cut by 1 base and J by 8 bases, with 12 bases left in between. The germline gives CDR1 MGHRA, CDR2 YSYEKL. The CDR3 is 14 residues long. CDR3 sequence (DNA): TGCGCCAGCAGCCAAGGGGGATCCCTCGATGAGCAGTTCTTC. Translation gives CASSQGGSLDEQFF.

The V gene is TRBV28, the J gene TRBJ2-3; 10 bases match TRBD2. V lost 6 bases to trimming and J lost 10 bases; unmatched junction nucleotides: 13. Germline CDR1 MDHEN, CDR2 SYDVKM. The CDR3 length is 15 residues. For the CDR3, the DNA is TGTGCCAGCAGACCGAGCGGGAGGGGGGTTTGGGCGCAGTATTTT. Its translation is CASRPSGRGVWAQYF.

The chain uses TRBV10-2 and TRBJ1-1; tentatively, D is TRBD1 (6 bases). V gave up 2 bases and J gave up 6 bases, with 16 bases separating them. Germline CDR1 reads WSHSY; CDR2 reads SAAADI. The CDR3 is made up of 15 amino acids. DNA of the CDR3: TGCGCCAGCAGTGAGCACGGGGGGGCGCGGGCTGAAGCTTTCTTT. Its protein is CASSEHGGARAEAFF.

The chain couples TRBV18 to TRBJ1-1, with D hard to call. The CDR3 has 15 amino acids. The germline V gene encodes CDR1 KGHSH and CDR2 LQKENI. V was shortened by 3 bases and J by 1 base, with 12 bases between the two germline ends. The CDR3 nucleotides are TGTGCCAGCTCACCTAAGACGGACCAGAACACTGAAGCTTTCTTT. Its translation is CASSPKTDQNTEAFF.

This chain links TRBV28 with TRBJ1-2; D possibly corresponds to TRBD1 (6 bases). The germline gives CDR1 MDHEN, CDR2 SYDVKM. The ends were cut back, 5 bases at V and 4 bases at J, with 20 bases in the middle. The CDR3 has 16 amino acids. CDR3 protein: CASSPLQGRGVYGYTF. The CDR3 DNA follows: TGTGCCAGCAGTCCCCTGCAGGGGCGCGGGGTCTATGGCTACACCTTC.

The V call is TRBV7-9, the J call TRBJ1-6, with D perhaps matching TRBD1 (5 bases). V dropped 5 bases and J dropped 13 bases, with 12 bases sitting between them. The CDR3 runs to 12 residues. In germline, CDR1 is SEHNR, CDR2 FQNEAQ (reference sequence). The CDR3 region has the DNA TGTGCCAGCAGCAACAGGTTAAGTCCCCTCCACTTT. Encoded protein: CASSNRLSPLHF. The variable domain in full, with the rest retrieved from reference TRBV7-9 and TRBJ1-6, is DTGVSQNPRHKITKRGQNVTFRCDPISEHNRLYWYRQTLGQGPEFLTYFQNEAQLEKSRLLSDRFSAERPKGSFSTLEIQRTEQGDSAMYLCASSNRLSPLHFGNGTRLTVT.

The chain combines TRBV18 with TRBJ2-1; D may be TRBD1 (5 bases). Germline V gives CDR1 KGHSH, CDR2 LQKENI. There are 14 residues in the CDR3. Trimming took off 0 bases at V and 12 bases at J, with 15 bases between the two ends. CDR3 amino acids: CASSPPSTDLGQFF. As DNA, the CDR3 is TGTGCCAGCTCACCACCGTCGACAGACCTAGGGCAGTTCTTC.

V and J are TRBV7-9 and TRBJ2-1; 15 bases match TRBD2. The CDR3 has 18 amino acids. Germline CDR1 and CDR2: SEHNR and FQNEAQ (reference sequence). V was clipped by 5 bases and J by 4 bases; unmatched bases: 9. The CDR3 loop is CASSPRGTSGRMYNEQFF. The DNA for the CDR3 is TGTGCCAGCAGCCCACGGGGGACTAGCGGGAGGATGTACAATGAGCAGTTCTTC.

The V call is TRBV27, the J call TRBJ2-6; 7 bases map to TRBD1. This CDR3 spans 18 amino acids. From germline, CDR1 is MNHEY and CDR2 SMNVEV (reference sequence). Trimming cost V 4 bases and J 4 bases; bases outside gene matches: 13. The CDR3 loop is CASSSRDSGRSGANVLTF. In DNA, the CDR3 is TGTGCCAGCAGTTCCCGGGACAGTGGGCGTTCCGGGGCCAACGTCCTGACTTTC.

This chain joins TRBV7-9 and TRBJ2-1, with TRBD2 identical over 7 bases. V dropped 4 bases and J dropped 8; count of bases not matched to a gene: 11. Germline V gives CDR1 SEHNR, CDR2 FQNEAQ (reference sequence). This CDR3 contains 15 residues. The CDR3 is CASSSLSGISDEQFF. DNA of the CDR3: TGTGCCAGCAGCTCCCTAAGCGGGATTAGCGATGAGCAGTTCTTC.

This sequence joins TRBV5-1 and TRBJ1-6; 9 bases agree with TRBD1. The CDR3 covers 17 residues. V was pared by 1 base and J by 1 base, with 3 bases of the junction left unmatched. Per the germline V gene, CDR1 is SGHRS and CDR2 is YFSETQ. The DNA of the CDR3 is TGCGCCAGCAGCTTGATGGGACAGGGATCCTATAATTCACCCCTCCACTTT. This codes for CASSLMGQGSYNSPLHF.

This chain connects TRBV5-5 to TRBJ1-2; tentatively, D is TRBD1 (5 bases). Germline loops: CDR1 SGHKS, CDR2 YYEKEE (reference sequence). The CDR3 extends over 15 amino acids. V lost 4 bases and J 6 bases, leaving 19 bases between the germline ends. CDR3: CASSGNTGRYDGYTF. In DNA, the CDR3 is TGTGCCAGCAGCGGAAATACGGGACGCTATGATGGCTACACCTTC. Full variable domain (rest looked up from reference TRBV5-5 and TRBJ1-2): DAGVTQSPTHLIKTRGQQVTLRCSPISGHKSVSWYQQVLGQGPQFIFQYYEKEERGRGNFPDRFSARQFPNYSSELNVNALLLGDSALYLCASSGNTGRYDGYTFGSGTRLTVV.

This chain connects TRBV2 to TRBJ2-7, with D uncertain. Trimming removed 1 base at V and 3 bases at J, with 7 bases between. CDR3 size: 13 residues. Germline-derived CDR1 and CDR2 are SNHLY and FYNNEI. CDR3 DNA sequence: TGTGCCAGCAGTGAAGTCACCCACTACGAGCAGTACTTC. Translated: CASSEVTHYEQYF.

The chain combines TRBV19 with TRBJ1-1, with D unclear. The V end lost 1 base, the J end lost 0 bases, and 6 bases lay between the germline ends. The germline CDR1 and CDR2 sequences are LNHDA and SQIVND (reference sequence). The CDR3 is made up of 14 amino acids. The CDR3 is CASSIGSVNTEAFF. The CDR3 DNA sequence: TGTGCCAGTAGTATAGGGTCGGTGAACACTGAAGCTTTCTTT.

V and J are TRBV28 and TRBJ1-2; D uncertain. This CDR3 has 14 amino acids. Germline V gene sequence: CDR1 MDHEN, CDR2 SYDVKM. V shed 4 bases and J shed 2 bases, with 11 bases lying between them. In DNA, the CDR3 is TGTGCCAGCAGTTGGAAGGGTTCCAACTATGGCTACACCTTC. Its translation: CASSWKGSNYGYTF.